The entry that follows covers one TCR beta chain sequence. Its antigen target is currently unknown. The method was the immunoSEQ multiplex PCR assay. A mixture of 60 forward primers for TCR Vbeta segments and 13 reverse primers for TCR Jbeta segments was used in the multiplex PCR. Amplification of the CDR3 region of rearranged TCR beta genes was performed with a multiplex PCR assay on genomic DNA. The amplified TCR beta libraries were sequenced on the Illumina HiSeq System as 87-base-pair reads. Processing in the source paper ran as follows. A later analysis counted about 80 million unique TCR beta chains across the 670 or so repertoires, and 9 million to 14 million of these chains were shared by at least two donors. Raw reads were error-corrected and collapsed into unique sequences by a nearest-neighbor algorithm in which closely related sequences were merged to remove PCR and sequencing errors. V, D and J gene segments were assigned by aligning CDR3 sequences to IMGT reference sequences. For a sequence to be retained, a match of at least six nucleotides to both a V gene segment and a J gene segment was required. Rearrangements were called productive when the CDR3 lacked stop codons and stayed in frame with V and J; all others were non-productive. Following IMGT convention, CDR3 was defined as the stretch from the second conserved V-encoded cysteine up to the conserved J-encoded phenylalanine. The earlier analysis of some 580 of the donors excluded any sequence lacking an unambiguous match to a single V gene segment. An earlier analysis of a few hundred of the donors called V segments functional above 56.7% productive rearrangements and segregating when the between-donor standard deviation exceeded 5%. A statistical classification framework was developed to diagnose cytomegalovirus status using the catalog of TCR beta chain sequences. In a later analysis, TCR nucleotide sequences were compared against IMGT/GENE-DB human TR gene sequences so that V and J genes could be assigned. Using the TCRdist pipeline, a later analysis assigned CDR3 sequences along with most-parsimonious VDJ recombination scenarios. In a later analysis, each TCR beta chain was defined by its CDR3 amino acid sequence together with its V-gene family, and reads without a unique V-gene family were excluded. In a later analysis, nearly 600 highly shared, low-generation-probability nucleotide sequences were removed to address suspected cross-contamination and a sequencing artifact. A later analysis calculated a clonal expansion index for each public chain from normalized within-repertoire ranks of inferred template counts. Generation probabilities in a later analysis came from a VDJ recombination model fitted to out-of-frame rearrangements, and those results were checked against IGoR. A later analysis scored TCR-TCR, TCR-HLA and TCR-CMV co-occurrence with hypergeometric tests, applying a repertoire-size bias correction to TCR pairs. A later analysis estimated false discovery rates by permuting HLA or CMV assignments 20 times. A later analysis grouped co-occurring TCRs with DBSCAN, adding TCRdist sequence similarity when clustering within HLA-allele-positive subsets. Repertoires with fewer than 30,000 or more than 120,000 public chains, plus five repertoires with anomalous nucleotide sharing, were excluded from co-occurrence clustering. Here the immuneACCESS table is served through TCRdb, limited to in-frame sequences with V and J called. Missing clones are a known gap in these copies; in checked studies unresolved V genes cover under half, and the rest lacks a known reason. V and J calls and clone size come straight from that table; D and trimming were deduced from the DNA. The sample's records list 200,000 or so clones. Roughly 0.74% of the sample rests with the top ten.

This sample was included in a study of cytomegalovirus exposure and HLA in healthy donors (dated by TCRdb to about 2017). Notes on the research overall: In an earlier analysis of fewer than 750 of the donors, 276 Gb of sequence data and 100 million or so unique TCR beta sequences from about 190 million T cells were reported. An early release covering more than 500 HLA-typed donors comprised about 300 gigabases of sequencing data and tens of millions of unique TCR sequences. The genetic ancestry cluster associated with self-reported Caucasian donors included roughly 84% of the roughly 360 genotyped donors. The study aimed to test whether signatures of past pathogen exposure could be identified by cataloging public T cell receptors. The study profiled the T cell repertoires of hundreds of subjects by immunosequencing and related them to cytomegalovirus serostatus. Along with the 666-subject first cohort, a separate validation cohort of about 110 different subjects was used. The study combined high-throughput TCR immunosequencing, statistical association of individual TCRs with disease status, and machine learning to predict cytomegalovirus infection status. A later analysis re-examined previously published TCR beta repertoires from roughly 650 donors and added high-resolution HLA genotyping to investigate patterns of TCR occurrence. Rather than drawing on any new phenotypic data, the later analysis identified candidate immune exposures from TCR beta sequences and the way those sequences occurred across donors. To decide whether each TCR beta V gene segment behaved as functional or pseudogenic, an earlier analysis of approximately 600 of the donors relied on high-throughput TCR beta sequencing. Alongside the repertoire data, information on donor age, sex, ethnicity and CMV serostatus was compiled. In a later genetic analysis, genome-wide SNP genotypes for about three fifths of the roughly 670 donors were used, and that subset was treated as a discovery cohort. All discovery cohort repertoires had been generated on a single sequencing platform. HLA typing covered class I and class II loci at four-digit resolution. Typing coverage varied by locus: about 620-630 donors for A, B, C, DRB1 and DQB1; some 520 for DQA1; about 600 for DPA1; fewer than 480 for DPB1. Several DR-DQ haplotypes were handled as single units for association and clustering because linkage in the cohort was strong. Among some 400 genotyped donors of the cohort, an average of roughly 230,000 unique TCR beta nucleotide sequences was sequenced per donor, of which about 18% were non-productive.

Inclusive of the bounding cysteine and phenylalanine, the CDR3 is 14 residues long. Just the 42-base CDR3 DNA is kept, in frame starting at base 1. Trimming costs V 10 bases and J 0 bases, and their ends lie 12 bases apart. CDR1 and CDR2, looked up from the germline V gene, are SGHAT and FQNNGV. Points the paper makes about the study in general: The authors suggested that the approach could potentially be extended to other disease states and immunological phenotypes. In a later analysis, most CMV-associated TCR beta chains were found to appear HLA-restricted, with HLA associations seemingly driven largely by CMV exposure. The study listed 150 to 200 TCR beta chains as associated with cytomegalovirus. Some IMGT-functional V segments, including TRBV6-2 and TRBV6-3, could not be distinguished by the 87-base-pair reads and were therefore excluded. In an earlier analysis of more than 500 of the donors, most TCR beta V segments appeared in productive rearrangements about 87% or about 30% of the time, broadly matching IMGT annotations. In both the original and validation cohorts, the classifier was reported to diagnose cytomegalovirus status with high specificity and sensitivity. Across donors, most TCR sequences were observed very rarely, whereas some public TCRs were present in many individuals. About 17 rarely observed V segments, including chromosome 9 orphons, were excluded from the earlier analysis of about 600 of the donors because counts were too low. Linkage disequilibrium might explain the correlated functional status among segregating V segments, but an unknown experimental factor could not be ruled out. A later analysis associated about 17,000 TCR beta sequences with specific HLA alleles at a false discovery rate of 0.05. In a later genetic analysis, a missense DCLRE1C variant was associated with V-gene and J-gene trimming of TCR beta chains, and the association was replicated in an independent cohort. HLA typing was unavailable for some donors at each locus, so association tests used only the typed subset. A few of the identified cytomegalovirus-associated TCR beta chains were confirmed in vitro to be specific for cytomegalovirus antigens. Strong co-occurrence of HLA alleles, especially DR and DQ, made assigning TCR associations to individual alleles difficult. Only TCR beta chains were sequenced in this cohort, and the absence of alpha or paired-chain data limited detectable features. A group of highly shared sequence variants was considered likely to be a technical artifact of the sequencing pipeline. In a later analysis, TCR association rates were found to vary across HLA loci, with the most associated TCRs seen for DRB1 alleles and the fewest for HLA-C alleles. For the cohort, immune exposure information was limited to CMV serostatus. A further reported finding was that TCR beta sequences accurately predicted the HLA-A and HLA-B alleles for most subjects in the first cohort. According to a later genetic analysis, donors in an Asian-associated ancestry cluster had fewer N-insertions in productive TCRs than the approximately 670-donor mean. A later analysis found that HLA-associated TCR beta chains were more clonally expanded and had lower generation probabilities than equally common non-associated chains. According to a later analysis, parvovirus B19, influenza, CMV and Epstein-Barr virus appeared linked to several top co-occurrence clusters. Sequencing depth was assumed to be roughly uniform across donors in the presence/absence analyses, though that assumption may not hold.

In total, 600 or so healthy bone marrow donors made up the cohort. At the time of sampling, all cohort members were nominally healthy, though unrecorded immune exposures were likely present. The donor was CMV seronegative and was included in the group of a few hundred seronegative cohort members. A peripheral blood sample was collected from each donor, and TCR beta sequencing was performed on peripheral blood mononuclear cells. The Qiagen DNeasy Blood Extraction Kit was used to extract genomic DNA from the blood cell samples. Sequencing was done on a sample of PBMCs. This receptor was taken from a boy younger than 18 in good health and CMV-seronegative. The chain is encoded by TRBV11-2 joined to TRBJ2-2, with the D gene call left open. The DNA reads TGTGCCACCAGGAACAGATCGAACACCGGGGAGCTGTTTTTT. Translated, this is CATRNRSNTGELFF.